This TCR beta chain was found in a study of T cells in Graves' hyperthyroidism and ophthalmopathy. This clonotype was seen at least ten times. TCR beta CDR3 region amplification was performed from RNA transcripts. Initially, a first-round RT-PCR of the TCR CDR3 employed the HTBI primer set. MiXCR, run by TCRdb on the multiplex PCR reads, gives a single entry per CDR3 protein. The table records about 290,000 distinct CDR3 sequences, about an eighth of them present only once. Hyperthyroidism, newly diagnosed and lasting under 2 months, affected patients aged 18 to 65. The length of the CDR3 is 14 residues. Germline V gives CDR1 GTSNPN, CDR2 SVGIG (reference sequence). Between the trimmed V and J ends, which lost 0 bases and 3 bases, there was a span of 12 bases.

Sequencing was performed on blood. The V and J genes are TRBV30 and TRBJ2-7, with D uncertain. The sequence was collected from a woman in her 30s with Graves' hyperthyroidism that later progressed to Graves' ophthalmopathy. The CDR3 coding sequence is TGTGCCTGGAGTGTAGGGCTAGTTGGCTACGAGCAGTACTTC. Amino acids: CAWSVGLVGYEQYF.